The 8 T cell receptor beta chains below were found in one sample sequenced in a study of shared clonotypes between healthy human individuals. Assay used: immunoSEQ multiplex PCR; TCRdb lists only in-frame clones, some missing. The table shows around 1.9 million clones, with 85% to 95% occurring only once. The naive CD8 population came from CD45RO-negative cells selected for CCR7, without terminally differentiated effector memory CD45RA+ cells. The sample comprised naive CD8+ T cells from PBMCs. All receptors come from a man in his late teens or twenties in good health. Some clones in this sample may be carry-over from other donors' samples.

The V call is TRBV28, the J call TRBJ2-2; perhaps TRBD2 as D (5 bases). The CDR3 spans 16 residues. With 7 bases removed from V and 1 base from J, the gap between germline ends came to 16 bases. The germline V gene encodes CDR1 MDHEN and CDR2 SYDVKM. CDR3 DNA sequence: TGTGCCAGCACCCCGCGAACGGGGAAGAACACCGGGGAGCTGTTTTTT. Translating it yields CASTPRTGKNTGELFF.

This chain connects TRBV11-2 to TRBJ2-2, with 7 positions matching TRBD1. CDR3 length equals 17 residues. Per germline, CDR1 SGHAT and CDR2 FQNNGV. Trimming at V came to 1 base and at J to 1 base, leaving 6 bases not matched to a gene. The CDR3 nucleotides are TGTGCCAGCAGCTTAGCTCCGGACAGGCAGAACACCGGGGAGCTGTTTTTT. Its translation is CASSLAPDRQNTGELFF.

The rearrangement uses TRBV7-2 and TRBJ2-7, with 9 bases aligning to TRBD1. This CDR3 is built from 18 residues. J gave up 6 bases and V 4 bases, and 19 bases lay outside the gene matches. CDR1 and CDR2 (germline): SGHTA, FQGNSA. CDR3 nucleotide sequence: TGTGCCAGCAGCTCGACAGGGGGAAGAGTGGTGATGGGGGGCGAGCAGTACTTC. Translation: CASSSTGGRVVMGGEQYF.

The J gene is TRBJ2-1, the V gene TRBV28; possibly TRBD2 for D (6 bases). The CDR3 totals 15 residues. V lost 4 bases and J lost 4, with 14 bases in between. Germline lookup yields CDR1 MDHEN and CDR2 SYDVKM. The CDR3 nucleotides read TGTGCCAGCAGTTCTCTACGCGGGGAGTACAATGAGCAGTTCTTC. Amino acids: CASSSLRGEYNEQFF.

This clone came up once. This chain links TRBV6-1 with TRBJ2-6; D is unclear. This CDR3 contains 14 residues. Germline CDR1 MNHNS, CDR2 SASEGT. Trimming took off 7 bases at V and 0 bases at J, with 7 bases between the two ends. The CDR3 sequence is CASNSFSGANVLTF. CDR3 coding DNA: TGTGCCAGCAACTCCTTCTCTGGGGCCAACGTCCTGACTTTC.

The chain combines TRBV6-1 with TRBJ2-5; D remains unclear. Trimming cost V 11 bases and J 5 bases, with 15 bases left between them. From germline, CDR1 is MNHNS and CDR2 SASEGT. The CDR3 has 12 residues. The CDR3 nucleotides read TGTGCCGGCCGCCGGCTAGGGGAGACCCAGTACTTC. Protein sequence: CAGRRLGETQYF.

The J gene is TRBJ2-2, the V gene TRBV9; 7 bases are a match to TRBD1. CDR3 length: 14 residues. The V and J ends lost 3 bases and 6 bases, in that order; junction bases with no gene match: 5. Germline V gene sequence: CDR1 SGDLS, CDR2 YYNGEE. The CDR3 is CASSGQQGPGELFF. CDR3 DNA: TGTGCCAGCAGCGGCCAACAGGGGCCCGGGGAGCTGTTTTTT. The entire variable domain, with the rest obtained from reference TRBV9 and TRBJ2-2, is as follows: DSGVTQTPKHLITATGQRVTLRCSPRSGDLSVYWYQQSLDQGLQFLIQYYNGEERAKGNILERFSAQQFPDLHSELNLSSLELGDSALYFCASSGQQGPGELFFGEGSRLTVL.

The rearrangement uses TRBV7-9 and TRBJ2-2; 7 bases line up with TRBD2. Trimming cost V 5 bases and J 3 bases; bases outside gene matches: 9. The V gene's germline CDR1 is SEHNR and CDR2 FQNEAQ (reference sequence). The CDR3 sequence is 16 residues long. This chain's CDR3 is CASSPTRGGDTGELFF. For the CDR3, the DNA is TGTGCCAGCAGCCCCACACGGGGAGGGGACACCGGGGAGCTGTTTTTT.